Listed here are 7 T cell receptor beta chains from one sample, sequenced in a study of blood T cell repertoires in COVID-19. This table comes from immunoSEQ multiplex PCR, and its TCRdb copy is limited to in-frame clones, with some not included. The sample has a few hundred thousand clones; more than 75% are singletons. Sequences were obtained from PBMCs or T cells enriched from blood (not recorded which). These receptors all stem from a woman aged 25 to 45 who had recovered from COVID-19.

The chain has TRBV6-5 and TRBJ1-1; D unclear. This CDR3 is built from 14 residues. CDR1 is MNHEY and CDR2 is SVGAGI in the germline V gene. The germline V and J ends were trimmed by 7 bases and 4 bases, with 16 bases remaining between them. CDR3 protein: CASIDLTALTEAFF. The CDR3 DNA reads TGTGCCAGCATCGACCTTACAGCTCTCACTGAAGCTTTCTTT.

CDR3 DNA: TGTGCCAGCAGTTTCACAGGGGTAGGACAAGAGACCCAGTACTTC. It encodes CASSFTGVGQETQYF. The chain has TRBV6-5 and TRBJ2-5; 7 nucleotides agree with TRBD1. This CDR3 contains 15 residues. Germline V gene lookup returns CDR1 MNHEY and CDR2 SVGAGI. V shed 4 bases and J 2 bases; nucleotides not matched to a gene: 7.

The table lists this clone with a count of one. V usage is TRBV4-2 and J usage is TRBJ1-2; D gene ambiguous. The V end was cut by 1 base, the J end by 4 bases, with 10 bases between. Germline V gene lookup returns CDR1 LGHNA and CDR2 YNFKEQ. The CDR3 spans 14 residues. The CDR3 DNA reads as TGTGCCAGCAGCCAAGGAGGTTTCTCCTATGGCTACACCTTC. Its protein product is CASSQGGFSYGYTF.

The chain recombines TRBV10-3 with TRBJ1-1; 8 positions agree with TRBD1. The CDR3 sequence is 14 residues long. Germline trimming cut 5 bases from V and 2 bases from J; bases unmatched to any gene: 4. Germline CDR1 is ENHRY and CDR2 is SYGVKD. The CDR3 DNA sequence: TGTGCCATCAGTCAAGACAGGGGTAACACTGAAGCTTTCTTT. Amino acids: CAISQDRGNTEAFF.

This clone appeared a single time. The chain's CDR3 is CATALPLNYGYTF. The CDR3 DNA reads as TGTGCCACCGCACTACCTCTTAACTATGGCTACACCTTC. The V gene is TRBV28, the J gene TRBJ1-2; D gene unclear. Per the germline V gene, CDR1 is MDHEN and CDR2 is SYDVKM. This CDR3 has 13 residues. Trimming removed 10 bases at V and 1 base at J, with 13 bases between.

This chain connects TRBV6-5 to TRBJ1-5, with 8 positions matching TRBD1. The CDR3 length is 14 residues. The V and J ends lost 2 bases and 6 bases, in that order; junction bases with no gene match: 3. Per the germline V gene, CDR1 is MNHEY and CDR2 is SVGAGI. This chain's CDR3 is CASSYGQGVQPQHF. In DNA, the CDR3 is TGTGCCAGCAGTTACGGACAGGGAGTTCAGCCCCAGCATTTT.

This chain joins TRBV7-8 and TRBJ1-4, with D hard to call. The CDR3 consists of 15 residues. V was shortened by 5 bases and J by 7 bases, with 17 bases between the two germline ends. CDR1 and CDR2 from the germline V gene are SGHVS and FQNEAQ. Written as DNA, the CDR3 is TGTGCCAGCAGCCCCCCGGGGAGGGAGGGTGAAAAACTGTTTTTT. It translates to CASSPPGREGEKLFF.